The T cell receptor (beta chain) described here comes from a study of blood T cells in healthy people across ages. General observations from the study: Both naive CD4+ cell counts and diversity were greater in long-lived donors than in aged donors. CMV infection status of these donors was not known.

This clonotype turned up a few times. Antigen unknown. Germline values: CDR1 SQVTM, CDR2 ANQGSEA. V was pared by 6 bases and J by 3 bases, with 7 bases between. CDR3 length: 11 amino acids. Then a second PCR, running about 6 to 12 cycles, was carried out with a sample-barcoded 5' primer and a J-beta primer mix. TCRdb called the 5' RACE reads again in MiXCR, with one record for every CDR3 protein. The profile shows about 1.4 million distinct CDR3 sequences, approximately 59% of them singletons. Per sample, no less than 6 micrograms of total RNA were extracted. The receptor's source is a man younger than 35 in good health. The V call is TRBV29-1, the J call TRBJ2-3; D is perhaps TRBD1 (6 bases). Sequencing was carried out using blood. CDR3 region: CSVGQTDTQYF. CDR3 DNA sequence: TGCAGCGTCGGACAGACAGATACGCAGTATTTT.